These 29 T cell receptor beta chains came from one sample sequenced in a study of cytomegalovirus exposure and HLA in healthy donors. PCR employed 60 Vbeta and 13 Jbeta primers. The table came from immunoSEQ multiplex PCR; TCRdb's copy has only in-frame clones and leaves some out. The data hold about 160,000 clones, with 65% to 90% observed a single time. The sample was PBMCs. The source of these receptors is a young woman in good health and CMV-seronegative.

This clone came up a few times. This sequence joins TRBV6-6 and TRBJ2-3; TRBD2 aligns across 7 bases. After removal of 6 bases from V and 2 bases from J, the junction contained 2 bases not matched to a gene. The CDR3 is made up of 13 amino acids. Germline CDR1 and CDR2: MNHNY and SVGAGI (reference sequence). CDR3 protein: CASSLADTDTQYF. CDR3 nucleotides: TGTGCCAGCAGCCTAGCGGACACAGATACGCAGTATTTT.

The chain uses TRBV19 and TRBJ1-6; 7 positions match TRBD1. The germline V gene encodes CDR1 LNHDA and CDR2 SQIVND (reference sequence). V gave up 8 bases and J gave up 6 bases; unmatched junction bases: 4. CDR3 length: 13 amino acids. CDR3 bases: TGTGCCAGTTCAACAGGGGTTAATTCACCCCTCCACTTT. It codes for CASSTGVNSPLHF.

The chain's CDR3 is CATSRDGRVMDEQYF. The CDR3 DNA follows: TGTGCCACCAGCAGAGATGGGAGGGTTATGGACGAGCAGTACTTC. The rearrangement joins TRBV15 to TRBJ2-7, with 7 bases aligning to TRBD2. The CDR3 consists of 15 residues. The V gene's germline CDR1 is LNHNV and CDR2 YYDKDF (reference sequence). V gave up 0 bases and J gave up 5 bases; unmatched junction bases: 7.

The V and J genes are TRBV11-1 and TRBJ2-7; 8 bases map to TRBD2. CDR3 length: 14 residues. The V gene end was trimmed by 1 base and the J gene end by 3 bases; junction bases not matched to a gene: 2. Per the germline V gene, CDR1 is SGHAT and CDR2 is FQDESV (reference sequence). CDR3 amino acids: CASSLDTSGYEQYF. The DNA for the CDR3 is TGTGCCAGCAGCTTAGACACTAGCGGCTACGAGCAGTACTTC.

V is TRBV10-3 and J is TRBJ1-3; D ambiguous. The CDR3 totals 18 residues. The germline V and J ends were trimmed by 6 bases and 6 bases, with 27 bases remaining between them. The V gene's germline CDR1 is ENHRY and CDR2 SYGVKD. CDR3 DNA: TGTGCCATCAGAGCCGTGGCGGACGAGGGTCGGCACACAAACACCATATATTTT. Its translation: CAIRAVADEGRHTNTIYF.

This clone was counted once. The genes are TRBV2 and TRBJ2-3; possible D gene TRBD2, 5 bases. The germline V and J ends were trimmed by 7 bases and 4 bases, with 15 bases remaining between them. Per the germline V gene, CDR1 is SNHLY and CDR2 is FYNNEI. The CDR3 contains 14 residues. CDR3 loop: CASIQRKRADTQYF. CDR3 DNA: TGTGCCAGCATACAACGGAAGAGGGCAGATACGCAGTATTTT. Based on the CDR3 plus reference TRBV2 and TRBJ2-3, the full variable domain is EPEVTQTPSHQVTQMGQEVILRCVPISNHLYFYWYRQILGQKVEFLVSFYNNEISEKSEIFDDQFSVERPDGSNFTLKIRSTKLEDSAMYFCASIQRKRADTQYFGPGTRLTVL.

V is TRBV5-1 and J is TRBJ1-1; perhaps TRBD1 as D (6 bases). Germline CDR1 reads SGHRS; CDR2 reads YFSETQ. V was clipped by 4 bases and J by 3 bases, with 16 bases between them. The CDR3 runs 15 residues. CDR3 region: CASSLVGSGDTEAFF. The CDR3 nucleotides read TGCGCCAGCAGCCTGGTAGGCTCAGGGGACACTGAAGCTTTCTTT.

The chain has TRBV30 and TRBJ1-3; the match to TRBD1 covers 7 bases. Losses at the gene ends were 1 base for V and 9 bases for J; bases not matched to a gene: 18. Germline V gene sequence: CDR1 GTSNPN, CDR2 SVGIG (reference sequence). The CDR3 consists of 17 residues. The chain's CDR3 is CAWSARRTGRGVFTIYF. The CDR3 coding sequence is TGTGCCTGGAGTGCTCGCCGGACAGGAAGGGGAGTTTTCACCATATATTTT.

This rearrangement joins TRBV15 to TRBJ2-7, with 9 bases aligning to TRBD1. The CDR3 covers 18 residues. Germline lookup yields CDR1 LNHNV and CDR2 YYDKDF (reference sequence). Germline trimming cut 4 bases from V and 4 bases from J; bases unmatched to any gene: 17. The CDR3 here is CATSTQIGLGQGRYEQYF. CDR3 nucleotide sequence: TGTGCCACCAGCACCCAGATTGGACTCGGACAGGGGCGGTACGAGCAGTACTTC.

The chain carries TRBV6-1 and TRBJ2-7; D is ambiguous. Germline V gives CDR1 MNHNS, CDR2 SASEGT. V lost 4 bases, J lost 0 bases, and 7 bases lay in between. The CDR3 has 13 amino acids. In DNA, the CDR3 is TGTGCCAGCAGTGTTTCTAGCTCCTACGAGCAGTACTTC. Amino acids: CASSVSSSYEQYF.

V gene TRBV5-1 combines with J gene TRBJ2-5; perhaps TRBD1 as D (6 bases). Germline V gene data show CDR1 as SGHRS and CDR2 as YFSETQ. Trimming took off 0 bases at V and 3 bases at J, with 9 bases between the two ends. This CDR3 is built from 14 residues. The CDR3 nucleotides are TGCGCCAGCAGCTTGGCCAGGGGTGAAGAGACCCAGTACTTC. It yields the protein CASSLARGEETQYF.

The chain couples TRBV27 to TRBJ1-1; the D is unclear. The V gene's germline CDR1 is MNHEY and CDR2 SMNVEV (reference sequence). The CDR3 spans 12 residues. V was pared by 6 bases and J by 6 bases, with 11 bases between. DNA for the CDR3: TGTGCCAGCAGGGCAAACGCCCCTGAAGCTTTCTTT. Residues: CASRANAPEAFF.

This chain uses TRBV13 with TRBJ2-2, with TRBD1 identical over 11 bases. The ends lost 1 base at V and 3 bases at J; junction bases unmatched: 13. CDR3 length: 20 residues. Germline assignment: CDR1 PRHDT and CDR2 FYEKMQ (reference sequence). In DNA, the CDR3 is TGTGCCAGCAGCTTAGACGGGACAGGGGGAGTATTTTGGGACACCGGGGAGCTGTTTTTT. This encodes CASSLDGTGGVFWDTGELFF.

This clone was seen a single time. For the CDR3, the DNA is TGCGCCAGCAGCAGAGGTGACAGGGTGGACGAGCAGTACTTC. Translating it yields CASSRGDRVDEQYF. The chain combines TRBV5-1 with TRBJ2-7; TRBD1 matches at 7 bases. V dropped 4 bases and J dropped 5; count of bases not matched to a gene: 9. Per germline, CDR1 SGHRS and CDR2 YFSETQ. The CDR3 spans 14 residues. The complete variable domain, with remaining parts taken from reference TRBV5-1 and TRBJ2-7, reads KAGVTQTPRYLIKTRGQQVTLSCSPISGHRSVSWYQQTPGQGLQFLFEYFSETQRNKGNFPGRFSGRQFSNSRSEMNVSTLELGDSALYLCASSRGDRVDEQYFGPGTRLTVT.

Comment on this clone: The germline gene is not matched at one end of the junction; a read error may be the cause. The V and J genes are TRBV28 and TRBJ1-2; D is unclear. Looked up from germline, CDR1 is MDHEN and CDR2 is SYDVKM. The CDR3 consists of 14 residues. The CDR3 loop is CASGRNMGNSGYTF. The DNA of the CDR3 is TGTGCCAGCGGGAGGAACATGGGGAACTCTGGCTACACCTTC.

CDR3 loop: CASSLGTEKGAFF. The CDR3 region has the DNA TGTGCCAGCAGCCTCGGGACAGAAAAGGGGGCTTTCTTT. V usage is TRBV6-1 and J usage is TRBJ1-1, with TRBD1 matching 7 bases. Germline loops: CDR1 MNHNS, CDR2 SASEGT. The CDR3 consists of 13 residues. The J segment lost 11 bases and the V segment lost 6 bases, leaving 12 bases of the junction unmatched.

The genes are TRBV6-1 and TRBJ1-1, with 9 bases aligning to TRBD1. This CDR3 is built from 19 residues. Germline V gene sequence: CDR1 MNHNS, CDR2 SASEGT. V lost 1 base, J lost 0 bases, and 12 bases stayed unmatched. CDR3 residues: CASSEETGGVLNMNTEAFF. CDR3 coding DNA: TGTGCCAGCAGTGAAGAAACAGGGGGCGTTTTGAATATGAACACTGAAGCTTTCTTT.

The chain links TRBV29-1 to TRBJ1-1; 7 bases fit TRBD1. CDR1 and CDR2 from the germline V gene are SQVTM and ANQGSEA. V gave up 0 bases and J gave up 4 bases; unmatched junction bases: 2. The CDR3 spans 13 residues. The CDR3 region is CSVEESGGTEAFF. The CDR3 DNA is TGCAGCGTTGAAGAATCAGGGGGCACTGAAGCTTTCTTT.

J is TRBJ1-4 and V is TRBV4-2; the D is unclear. This CDR3 is built from 16 residues. Between the trimmed V and J ends, which lost 1 base and 3 bases, there was a span of 12 bases. Germline-derived CDR1 and CDR2 are LGHNA and YNFKEQ. The CDR3 sequence is CASSQVGEGANEKLFF. CDR3 nucleotides: TGTGCCAGCAGCCAAGTGGGAGAGGGAGCTAATGAAAAACTGTTTTTT.

This chain joins TRBV27 and TRBJ2-1; D gene uncertain. With 3 bases removed from V and 0 bases from J, the gap between germline ends came to 3 bases. From germline, CDR1 is MNHEY and CDR2 SMNVEV (reference sequence). The CDR3 is made up of 13 amino acids. CDR3 in DNA: TGTGCCAGCAGTTTGAGCTCCTACAATGAGCAGTTCTTC. Its translation: CASSLSSYNEQFF.

This clone was observed once. This chain joins TRBV10-3 and TRBJ2-5, with 8 bases lining up with TRBD2. From germline, CDR1 is ENHRY and CDR2 SYGVKD. CDR3 length: 17 residues. The V and J ends lost 0 bases and 5 bases, in that order; junction bases with no gene match: 11. CDR3 residues: CAISESYGGGLGETQYF. The CDR3 DNA sequence: TGTGCCATCAGTGAGTCCTACGGGGGGGGCCTAGGCGAGACCCAGTACTTC.

This chain connects TRBV7-3 to TRBJ2-3, with TRBD2 identical over 7 bases. The CDR3 is 14 amino acids. V shed 4 bases and J 6 bases; nucleotides not matched to a gene: 7. Germline V lookup: CDR1 SGHTA, CDR2 FQGTGA. CDR3 sequence reads: CASSSGLVLDTQYF. In DNA form, the CDR3 reads TGTGCCAGCAGCTCAGGACTAGTCCTTGATACGCAGTATTTT.

The chain joins TRBV2 to TRBJ2-7, with 7 nucleotides matching TRBD1. This CDR3 contains 15 residues. J gave up 5 bases and V 3 bases, and 10 bases lay outside the gene matches. Germline values: CDR1 SNHLY, CDR2 FYNNEI. The CDR3 coding sequence is TGTGCCAGCAGTGACGGGACAGCTACTACAGACGAGCAGTACTTC. Residues: CASSDGTATTDEQYF. The full variable domain, in which reference TRBV2 and TRBJ2-7 provide the parts outside the CDR3, is EPEVTQTPSHQVTQMGQEVILRCVPISNHLYFYWYRQILGQKVEFLVSFYNNEISEKSEIFDDQFSVERPDGSNFTLKIRSTKLEDSAMYFCASSDGTATTDEQYFGPGTRLTVT.

The J gene is TRBJ2-3, the V gene TRBV28; TRBD2 is a possible D gene (6 bases). Germline CDR1 reads MDHEN; CDR2 reads SYDVKM. V shed 6 bases and J shed 6 bases, with 19 bases lying between them. The CDR3 runs to 15 residues. The CDR3 coding sequence is TGTGCCAGCAGACCCGAATCCAGCGGAGGGGATACGCAGTATTTT. As protein: CASRPESSGGDTQYF. Filled out from reference TRBV28 and TRBJ2-3, the complete variable domain reads DVKVTQSSRYLVKRTGEKVFLECVQDMDHENMFWYRQDPGLGLRLIYFSYDVKMKEKGDIPEGYSVSREKKERFSLILESASTNQTSMYLCASRPESSGGDTQYFGPGTRLTVL.

The chain combines TRBV10-3 with TRBJ2-1; D gene uncertain. V lost 0 bases, J lost 0 bases, and 6 bases lay in between. Germline V gene data show CDR1 as ENHRY and CDR2 as SYGVKD. The CDR3 consists of 15 residues. The CDR3 region is CAISESASSYNEQFF. The CDR3 DNA sequence: TGTGCCATCAGTGAGTCGGCCAGCTCCTACAATGAGCAGTTCTTC.

The chain's CDR3 is CASSDTAAGWAEAFF. The CDR3 coding sequence is TGTGCCAGCAGCGATACCGCCGCGGGGTGGGCTGAAGCTTTCTTT. The rearrangement uses TRBV7-9 and TRBJ1-1; D unclear. The CDR3 length is 15 residues. The germline V gene has CDR1 SEHNR and CDR2 FQNEAQ (reference sequence). V was cut by 5 bases and J by 6 bases, with 19 bases left in between.

The V call is TRBV7-9, the J call TRBJ2-7; perhaps TRBD1 as D (6 bases). This CDR3 has 15 residues. V was shortened by 0 bases and J by 3 bases, with 12 bases between the two germline ends. Germline V gene sequence: CDR1 SEHNR, CDR2 FQNEAQ (reference sequence). The CDR3 nucleotides read TGTGCCAGCAGCTTAGCGACAGGACACCGCTACGAGCAGTACTTC. Its translation is CASSLATGHRYEQYF.

This chain links TRBV5-1 with TRBJ1-1; the D gene is possibly TRBD1 (6 bases). Trimming took off 1 base at V and 6 bases at J, with 16 bases between the two ends. This CDR3 is 15 amino acids long. Germline V CDR1 and CDR2: SGHRS, YFSETQ. The CDR3 reads CASSLPPWGGPEAFF. In DNA form, the CDR3 reads TGCGCCAGCAGCTTGCCCCCGTGGGGGGGCCCTGAAGCTTTCTTT.

The chain employs TRBV6-5 and TRBJ2-3; D is ambiguous. CDR3 size: 13 residues. Looked up from germline, CDR1 is MNHEY and CDR2 is SVGAGI. The V gene lost 5 bases and the J gene lost 6 bases, with 12 bases spanning the gap. Written as DNA, the CDR3 is TGTGCCAGCAGTCACCAAGCGCTGGATACGCAGTATTTT. As protein: CASSHQALDTQYF.